This TCR beta chain was obtained from a study of siplizumab effects on memory and regulatory T cells. Study results and caveats: Naive T cells were seen as more diverse than memory cells and as major alloresponse contributors.

Sequencing was performed with immunoSEQ multiplex PCR; in TCRdb, only in-frame clones are kept and a portion is missing. The sample has some 100,000 clones; approximately 97% are singletons. Note on this clone: The target antigen is unknown.

Sequencing used naive CD4+ T cells sorted from blood. The sequence was collected from a human donor in good health.

The CDR3 spells CASTKNPLLYTLESGANVLTF. The DNA for the CDR3 is TGTGCCAGCACCAAAAATCCCCTATTATATACGCTCGAATCTGGGGCCAACGTCCTGACTTTC. The rearrangement links TRBV28 to TRBJ2-6; D is unclear. CDR3 length: 21 amino acids. Germline CDR1 and CDR2: MDHEN and SYDVKM. Trimming left V 7 bases short and J 1 base short, with 29 bases between.